This section outlines one T cell receptor (beta chain) sequence together with its context. The target antigen is unknown. The data derive from a study of identical twins. The germline V gene encodes CDR1 LNHDA and CDR2 SQIVND (reference sequence). This CDR3 spans 15 amino acids. V lost 3 bases to trimming and J lost 10 bases; unmatched junction nucleotides: 11. General study points: The abundant beta clonotypes from cord blood had fewer insertions, and memory repertoires had none of this. Cross-sectional statistics underpinned the conclusions; the same donors were not followed. In beta out-of-frame sequences, the excess sharing between twins was weaker.

A universal primer binding site was introduced by template switching. The final cDNA contained unique molecular identifiers. One entry per CDR3 protein results from TCRdb running MiXCR on the 5' RACE reads. The sample includes roughly 290,000 distinct CDR3 sequences, about 8.1% seen only once; the top ten take around 2.1%. The same data also contributed to another study, on yellow fever vaccine responses in identical twins.

The sample was memory (CD45RO+) T cells sorted from blood. The origin of this receptor is a woman under 30 in good health. The chain is built from TRBV19 and TRBJ1-1; TRBD1 agrees at 10 bases. The CDR3 DNA reads TGTGCCAGTAGTATTCTAGGACAGGGGGAACCTGGAGCTTTCTTT. Amino acid sequence: CASSILGQGEPGAFF.